These 10 T cell receptor beta chains share one sample of origin, sequenced in a study of blood T cell repertoires in COVID-19. The table came from immunoSEQ multiplex PCR; TCRdb's copy has only in-frame clones and leaves some out. Of some 150,000 clones in the sample, approximately 90% were seen once. Sequencing used peripheral blood. These TCRs come from a woman aged 55-69 years who had recovered from COVID-19.

The gene calls are TRBV5-5 and TRBJ2-5; the D is unclear. CDR3 length equals 15 residues. Trimming took 1 base from V and 2 from J, leaving 12 bases between them. CDR1 and CDR2 (germline): SGHKS, YYEKEE (reference sequence). CDR3 sequence reads: CASSLSPTSQETQYF. The CDR3 coding sequence is TGTGCCAGCAGCTTGAGCCCTACCTCACAAGAGACCCAGTACTTC.

The V and J genes are TRBV19 and TRBJ2-5; D may be TRBD1 (6 bases). The length of the CDR3 is 16 residues. Germline V lookup: CDR1 LNHDA, CDR2 SQIVND (reference sequence). Trimming pared 6 bases from V and 1 base from J, leaving 18 bases between. This CDR3 reads CASSSLTRGFQETQYF. The CDR3 coding sequence is TGTGCCAGTAGCTCCCTAACCAGGGGATTCCAAGAGACCCAGTACTTC.

The J gene is TRBJ2-2, the V gene TRBV9; possible D gene TRBD1, 6 bases. CDR3 length: 16 residues. Germline V gene lookup returns CDR1 SGDLS and CDR2 YYNGEE. V was clipped by 0 bases and J by 7 bases, with 16 bases between them. Here the CDR3 reads CASSVGVWGRGGELFF. The CDR3 nucleotides are TGTGCCAGCAGCGTAGGTGTCTGGGGCAGGGGCGGGGAGCTGTTTTTT.

In its sample, this clone was seen once. The chain links TRBV7-8 to TRBJ2-3; maybe TRBD2 (5 bases). Germline-derived CDR1 and CDR2 are SGHVS and FQNEAQ. V was shortened by 2 bases and J by 1 base, with 16 bases between the two germline ends. The CDR3 covers 17 residues. CDR3 sequence reads: CASSLSPGGLGTDTQYF. The DNA of the CDR3 is TGTGCCAGCAGCTTAAGCCCAGGCGGGCTAGGCACAGATACGCAGTATTTT.

The rearrangement joins TRBV3-1 (or the pseudogene TRBV3-2) to TRBJ2-2, with TRBD1 matching 8 bases. V was clipped by 5 bases and J by 6 bases; unmatched bases: 11. From germline, CDR1 is LGHDT and CDR2 YNNKEL (reference sequence). CDR3 length: 16 amino acids. The CDR3 here is CASSDRDRKTPGELFF. The CDR3 DNA sequence: TGTGCCAGCAGCGACCGGGACAGGAAGACGCCCGGGGAGCTGTTTTTT.

This chain joins TRBV12-3 or TRBV12-4 and TRBJ2-5; TRBD2 aligns across 9 bases. This CDR3 comprises 13 residues. V shed 4 bases, J shed 3 bases, and the junction held 0 bases outside the gene matches. As DNA, the CDR3 is TGTGCCAGCAGTTCTAGCGGGGAAGAGACCCAGTACTTC. It codes for CASSSSGEETQYF.

The rearrangement uses TRBV5-4 and TRBJ1-3; 11 bases agree with TRBD1. V trimming: 4 bases; J trimming: 2 bases; junction bases outside the gene matches: 8. This CDR3 has 17 residues. CDR1 and CDR2 from the germline V gene are SGHNT and YYREEE (reference sequence). This chain's CDR3 is CASSHAGQGAAGNTIYF. CDR3 DNA sequence: TGTGCCAGCAGCCATGCTGGACAGGGGGCGGCTGGAAACACCATATATTTT.

V is TRBV4-2 and J is TRBJ2-3; 12 positions agree with TRBD2. Germline CDR1 reads LGHNA; CDR2 reads YNFKEQ. Germline trimming cut 1 base from V and 8 bases from J; bases unmatched to any gene: 25. The CDR3 extends over 22 amino acids. The CDR3 DNA sequence: TGTGCCAGCAGCCAAGTATGGGGGGGTGATCCTAGGACTAGCGGGGCCCGAGGTACGCAGTATTTT. This codes for CASSQVWGGDPRTSGARGTQYF.

V and J are TRBV15 and TRBJ2-1; 9 nucleotides match TRBD1. The length of the CDR3 is 15 residues. V was pared by 6 bases and J by 1 base, with 4 bases of the junction left unmatched. CDR1 and CDR2 from the germline V gene are LNHNV and YYDKDF (reference sequence). The CDR3 DNA reads TGTGCCACCAGGCTGACAGGGGGGTCCTACAATGAGCAGTTCTTC. It translates to CATRLTGGSYNEQFF.

The gene calls are TRBV3-1 (or the pseudogene TRBV3-2) and TRBJ1-1; no clear D gene. Germline lookup yields CDR1 LGHDT and CDR2 YNNKEL (reference sequence). Trimming stripped 4 bases from V and 8 bases from J, with 14 bases between. The CDR3 loop spans 13 amino acids. The CDR3 region has the DNA TGTGCCAGCAGCCCGAGGTCCGGCTCAGAAGCTTTCTTT. Its protein is CASSPRSGSEAFF.